This TCR beta chain was found in a study of T cell changes during pregnancy in multiple sclerosis. TCRdb's copy holds only in-frame clones and misses some; the assay was immunoSEQ multiplex PCR. Here the sample spans about 20,000 clones, about 88% being singletons. This CDR3 is 13 amino acids long. This chain uses TRBV21-1 with TRBJ2-3; the table's D call TRBD2 went unverified against the DNA. TRBV21-1 is labeled a pseudogene. The specimen comprised CD8+ T cells from peripheral blood mononuclear cells, sampled after pregnancy. The origin of this receptor is a female donor in good health, enrolled as a control in a pregnancy study. The CDR3 DNA is TGTGCCAAAAGGGCGGGGGGGGCAGATACGCAGTATTTT. Residues: CAKRAGGADTQYF.